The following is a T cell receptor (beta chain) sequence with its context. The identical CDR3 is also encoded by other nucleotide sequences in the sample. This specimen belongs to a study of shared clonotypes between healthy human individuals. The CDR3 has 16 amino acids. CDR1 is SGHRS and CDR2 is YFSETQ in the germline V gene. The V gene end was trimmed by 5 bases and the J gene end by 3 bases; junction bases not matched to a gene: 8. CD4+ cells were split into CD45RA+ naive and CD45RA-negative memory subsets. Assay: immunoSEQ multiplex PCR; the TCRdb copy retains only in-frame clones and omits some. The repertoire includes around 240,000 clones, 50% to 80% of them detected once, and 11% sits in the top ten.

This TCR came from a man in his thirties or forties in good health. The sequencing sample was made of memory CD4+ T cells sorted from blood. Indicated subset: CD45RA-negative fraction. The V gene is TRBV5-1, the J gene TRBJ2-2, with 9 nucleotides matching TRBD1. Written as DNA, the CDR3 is TGCGCCAGCAGTCCGGGGACAGGGAGCTACACCGGGGAGCTGTTTTTT. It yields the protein CASSPGTGSYTGELFF.